This TCR beta chain was sequenced in a study of T cell responses to AZD1222 COVID-19 vaccine. General study points: All repertoire sampling was performed exclusively after the peak T cell response. Seropositive at baseline were only five or six AZD1222 recipients. Vaccine-associated CD4 TCRs ranged over spike, dominating at 160-218 and 743-854. The donors showed a predominance of white British ancestry and of females, with possible underestimation of clonal diversity.

Generated by immunoSEQ multiplex PCR, the TCRdb table keeps only in-frame clones and is missing some. The sample includes 57,000 or so clones, about 85% of them seen just once. A remark on this clone: Its specificity is unknown.

V lost 4 bases and J 6 bases, leaving 7 bases between the germline ends. This CDR3 is built from 12 residues. CDR1 is MDHEN and CDR2 is SYDVKM in the germline V gene. The J gene is TRBJ2-1, the V gene TRBV28; D gene ambiguous. Sample: peripheral blood, taken on day 0 of MenACWY control vaccination. The source is an adult in good health. CDR3 protein: CASSSSPNEQFF. CDR3 in DNA: TGTGCCAGCAGTTCAAGTCCCAATGAGCAGTTCTTC.